The T cell receptor (beta chain) described here comes from a study of shared clonotypes between healthy human individuals. Some clones are missing from TCRdb's copy, which holds only in-frame ones; the method was immunoSEQ multiplex PCR. The sample lists 850,000 to 1,200,000 clones, roughly 80% seen once, with about 1.5% in the top ten. Study outcomes and limitations: Limited genetic and exposure-history diversity came from having few donors. When compared with the clonotypes that were shared by all four sorted-subset donors, the non-shared clonotypes turned out to have lower generation probabilities.

In regard to this clone: Its cognate antigen is unknown.

Trimming stripped 3 bases from V and 7 bases from J, with 9 bases between. CDR1 LGHNT and CDR2 FRNRAP come from the germline V gene. This CDR3 is built from 12 residues. The TCR was taken from a man aged 18 to 29 in good health. The genes are TRBV12-5 and TRBJ2-5, with D possibly being TRBD1 or TRBD2 (5 bases each). Sequencing was carried out using memory CD4+ T cells sorted from blood. The sample's subset: CD45RA-negative fraction. The CDR3 protein is CASGLGTGTQYF. DNA of the CDR3: TGTGCTAGTGGTTTAGGGACCGGGACCCAGTACTTC.